These 15 T cell receptor beta chains share one sample of origin, sequenced in a study of T cells in Graves' hyperthyroidism and ophthalmopathy. Using RNA transcripts as the source, TCR beta CDR3 regions were amplified. The TCR CDR3 first-round RT-PCR relied on the HTBI primer set. TCRdb fed the multiplex PCR reads into MiXCR, producing one record per CDR3 protein. The table shows more than 50,000 distinct CDR3 sequences, with approximately 50% occurring only once. Sequenced sample: blood. All receptors derive from an older woman with Graves' ophthalmopathy.

The J gene is TRBJ2-3, the V gene TRBV10-1, with no clear D. V lost 3 bases, J lost 3 bases, and 4 bases lay in between. The CDR3 sequence is 12 residues long. Germline V CDR1 and CDR2: WNHNN, SYGVQD (reference sequence). The CDR3 spells CASSDDTDTQYF. For the CDR3, the DNA is TGCGCCAGCAGTGATGATACAGATACGCAGTATTTT.

This clonotype was recorded at least ten times. The chain joins TRBV9 to TRBJ2-1, with 11 bases identical to TRBD2. V lost 3 bases, J lost 8 bases, and 10 bases stayed unmatched. The CDR3 runs to 16 residues. CDR1 is SGDLS, CDR2 YYNGEE, per germline. For the CDR3, the DNA is TGTGCCAGCAGCGCCTTAGCGGGGGGGCCTTACGATGAGCAGTTCTTC. Translating gives CASSALAGGPYDEQFF.

The sample holds many counts of this clonotype. CDR3 nucleotides: TGTGCCAGCAGCTTATCAGGGGCCAACTATGGCTACACCTTC. Translation: CASSLSGANYGYTF. This chain joins TRBV7-9 and TRBJ1-2; a weak D match, TRBD1 (6 bases). Germline lookup yields CDR1 SEHNR and CDR2 FQNEAQ (reference sequence). Between the trimmed V and J ends, which lost 2 bases and 2 bases, there was a span of 9 bases. The CDR3 totals 14 residues.

This chain links TRBV19 with TRBJ1-4; 7 bases agree with TRBD1. Germline V gene data show CDR1 as LNHDA and CDR2 as SQIVND (reference sequence). V lost 8 bases, J lost 5 bases, and 11 bases stayed unmatched. This CDR3 comprises 15 residues. The CDR3 loop is CASCDRDSYNEKLFF. DNA of the CDR3: TGTGCCAGTTGTGACAGGGACTCCTACAATGAAAAACTGTTTTTT.

The CDR3 loop reads CSARLETGPGAFF. CDR3 nucleotides: TGCAGTGCTAGATTGGAGACGGGACCAGGAGCTTTCTTT. The chain has TRBV20-1 and TRBJ1-1, with D perhaps TRBD1 (5 bases). This CDR3 is 13 amino acids long. Germline V gene data show CDR1 as DFQATT and CDR2 as SNEGSKA (reference sequence). The V end was cut by 2 bases, the J end by 10 bases, with 17 bases between.

J is TRBJ1-2 and V is TRBV5-6; D uncertain. CDR3 size: 13 residues. Germline CDR1 reads SGHDT; CDR2 reads YYEEEE. The ends were cut back, 4 bases at V and 5 bases at J, with 12 bases in the middle. The CDR3 reads CASSPESYYGYTF. CDR3 DNA sequence: TGTGCCAGCAGCCCGGAATCCTATTATGGCTACACCTTC.

The chain uses TRBV19 and TRBJ1-1, with 8 bases lining up with TRBD1. This CDR3 has 13 amino acids. Trimming took 6 bases from V and 3 from J; bases not matched to a gene: 3. Germline CDR1 is LNHDA and CDR2 is SQIVND (reference sequence). CDR3 DNA: TGTGCCAGTAGGACAGGGGCTGACACTGAAGCTTTCTTT. Protein product: CASRTGADTEAFF. The full variable domain, with the rest looked up from reference TRBV19 and TRBJ1-1, is DGGITQSPKYLFRKEGQNVTLSCEQNLNHDAMYWYRQDPGQGLRLIYYSQIVNDFQKGDIAEGYSVSREKKESFPLTVTSAQKNPTAFYLCASRTGADTEAFFGQGTRLTVV.

This clonotype was recorded many times. The chain uses TRBV5-6 and TRBJ2-1, with 9 bases fitting TRBD2. There are 15 residues in the CDR3. The germline CDR1 and CDR2 sequences are SGHDT and YYEEEE. Trimming cost V 2 bases and J 8 bases; bases outside gene matches: 8. CDR3 nucleotides: TGTGCCAGCAGCTTAGGAGCGGGGGGCTTAGATGAGCAGTTCTTC. It encodes CASSLGAGGLDEQFF.

The V gene is TRBV19, the J gene TRBJ1-5; 8 nucleotides agree with TRBD1. Looked up from germline, CDR1 is LNHDA and CDR2 is SQIVND (reference sequence). CDR3 length: 15 residues. J gave up 6 bases and V 6 bases, and 10 bases lay outside the gene matches. Here the CDR3 DNA reads TGTGCCAGTAGCTCCGGGACAGGCGTTACTCAGCCCCAGCATTTT. Its protein is CASSSGTGVTQPQHF.

This clonotype was seen at least ten times. The chain joins TRBV29-1 to TRBJ2-7, with TRBD2 matching over 9 bases. V shed 0 bases and J 0 bases; nucleotides not matched to a gene: 0. Germline V gene lookup returns CDR1 SQVTM and CDR2 ANQGSEA. CDR3 length equals 14 residues. The CDR3 region has the DNA TGCAGCGTTGAAGATAGCGGGAGCTCCTACGAGCAGTACTTC. It codes for CSVEDSGSSYEQYF.

This clonotype was detected ten times or more. The chain combines TRBV6-5 with TRBJ1-6; weak D call: TRBD1 (6 bases). The germline gives CDR1 MNHEY, CDR2 SVGAGI. The CDR3 is 15 amino acids. Trimming took 2 bases from V and 8 from J, leaving 13 bases between them. This CDR3 is CASSYRGGRDSPLHF. CDR3 coding DNA: TGTGCCAGCAGTTACCGGGGGGGGCGGGATTCACCCCTCCACTTT.

A word on this clonotype: A much larger clone is a single base away; this may be a read error. The V and J genes are TRBV28 and TRBJ1-1; a possible D gene is TRBD1 (5 bases). CDR3 length: 12 residues. V was shortened by 8 bases and J by 5 bases, with 12 bases between the two germline ends. Germline V gives CDR1 MDHEN, CDR2 SYDVKM. In DNA form, the CDR3 reads TGTGCCAGCGGGGAGGGGTCTACTGAAGCTTTCTTT. It translates to CASGEGSTEAFF.

Comments on this clonotype: One base away lies a much larger clone, so this may be a sequencing read error. The CDR3, as DNA: TGTGCCGGCACCCCCGGTGGGCTCAACACAGATACGCAGTATTTT. It translates to CAGTPGGLNTDTQYF. The genes are TRBV28 and TRBJ2-3; D remains unclear. The CDR3 has 15 amino acids. V lost 11 bases and J lost 2, with 20 bases in between. Germline CDR1 reads MDHEN; CDR2 reads SYDVKM.

Concerning this clonotype: The CDR3 carries no conserved terminal phenylalanine or tryptophan, so it likely arises from a read error. It is unclear where the CDR3 begins or ends on the DNA, so no DNA is shown, and the CDR3 is as TCRdb lists it. CDR3 sequence: CASSVADSGAY. This chain connects TRBV9 to TRBJ1-1; TRBD1 is the table's D call and was not checked against the DNA. Germline-derived CDR1 and CDR2 are SGDLS and YYNGEE. The CDR3 spans 11 residues, counting both ends.

The chain is built from TRBV12-3 or TRBV12-4 and TRBJ2-5; the match to TRBD2 covers 7 bases. With V trimmed by 6 bases and J by 4 bases, 14 bases remained unmatched. This CDR3 contains 16 residues. CDR3 bases: TGTGCCAGCAGCCCTAGCGGAACTGGAGAGGGAGAGACCCAGTACTTC. This encodes CASSPSGTGEGETQYF.